This TCR beta chain was recorded in a study of radiotherapy plus CTLA-4 blockade in lung cancer. Whole-study context: Disease control was achieved by approximately 30% of patients, and objective responses by about 19%. Overall study findings and caveats: Clones derived from tumor TCRs expanded in blood after radiotherapy plus ipilimumab. According to reports, early shifts in blood T cell clones, alongside interferon-beta, forecast response most accurately.

Patients with chemo-refractory metastatic non-small-cell lung cancer received focal radiation plus CTLA-4 blockade with ipilimumab. The CDR3 runs 12 residues. Germline V CDR1 and CDR2: MGHRA, YSYEKL. The V end lost 4 bases, the J end lost 9 bases, and 10 bases lay between the germline ends. TCRdb keeps only in-frame clones here, not all; method: immunoSEQ multiplex PCR. This sample has 100,000 to 150,000 clones, with about nine tenths found just once. This clone was counted once. Antigen: not known. This sample comprised peripheral blood, obtained from a patient treated with radiotherapy plus ipilimumab. V is TRBV4-1 and J is TRBJ2-1; D gene unclear. This TCR came from a human donor with non-small cell lung cancer that progressed on radiotherapy plus ipilimumab. In DNA, the CDR3 is TGCGCCAGCAGCCGAGGCTTGGGTGAGCAGTTCTTC. It specifies CASSRGLGEQFF.